This record concerns one TCR beta chain sequence. Its cognate antigen is unknown. These data come from a study of T-cell memory formation after mild COVID-19. Study summary: The TCR clusters were mostly specific to one donor.

TCRdb used MiXCR to reprocess the 5' RACE reads, holding one entry per CDR3 protein. The sample consists of 350,000 to 500,000 distinct CDR3 sequences, about 20% of them appearing once. Overall study results and limits: The finding that pre-infection memory included some responding clones suggested that cross-reactive memory joined. Later expanders leaned CD4+, whereas clones that contracted between day 15 and 85 were balanced CD4/CD8.

This TCR was sampled from a man between 18 and 35 years old who had mild COVID-19 (a few samples of this study predate the infection). Cell type and time point are not known. Sequencing was done on a sample of PBMCs or a T cell subset sorted from them (not recorded which).

CDR3 bases: TGTGCCAGCAGTTCGCCCCTTAACTATGGCTACACCTTC. Amino acids: CASSSPLNYGYTF. This chain joins TRBV2 and TRBJ1-2, with D unresolved. V was shortened by 5 bases and J by 1 base, with 8 bases between the two germline ends. This CDR3 comprises 13 residues. CDR1 is SNHLY and CDR2 is FYNNEI in the germline V gene.